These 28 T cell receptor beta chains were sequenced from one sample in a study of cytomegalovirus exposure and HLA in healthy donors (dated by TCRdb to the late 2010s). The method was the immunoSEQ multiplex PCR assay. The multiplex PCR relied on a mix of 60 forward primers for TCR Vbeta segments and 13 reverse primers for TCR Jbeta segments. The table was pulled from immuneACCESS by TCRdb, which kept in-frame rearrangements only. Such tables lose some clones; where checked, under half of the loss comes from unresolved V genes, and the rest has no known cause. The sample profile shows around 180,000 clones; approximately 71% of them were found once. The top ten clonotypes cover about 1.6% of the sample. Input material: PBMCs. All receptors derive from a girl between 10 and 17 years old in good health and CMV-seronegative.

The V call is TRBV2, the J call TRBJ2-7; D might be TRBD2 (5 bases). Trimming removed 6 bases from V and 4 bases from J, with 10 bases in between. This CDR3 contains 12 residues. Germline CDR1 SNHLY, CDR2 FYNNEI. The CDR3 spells CASRAADYEQYF. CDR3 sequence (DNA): TGTGCCAGCAGGGCAGCGGATTACGAGCAGTACTTC.

CDR3 nucleotide sequence: TGTGCCAGCTTGGGTTTCGGGAGGAAAGGAACTGAAGCTTTCTTT. It specifies CASLGFGRKGTEAFF. This chain uses TRBV2 with TRBJ1-1; D is unclear. The germline V gene has CDR1 SNHLY and CDR2 FYNNEI. There are 15 residues in the CDR3. Trimming removed 8 bases at V and 5 bases at J, with 21 bases between.

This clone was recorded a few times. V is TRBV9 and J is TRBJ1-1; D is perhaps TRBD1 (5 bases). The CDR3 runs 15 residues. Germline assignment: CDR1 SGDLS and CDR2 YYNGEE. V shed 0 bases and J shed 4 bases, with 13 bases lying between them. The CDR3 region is CASSVVPGSGTEAFF. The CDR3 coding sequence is TGTGCCAGCAGCGTAGTCCCAGGGTCAGGCACTGAAGCTTTCTTT.

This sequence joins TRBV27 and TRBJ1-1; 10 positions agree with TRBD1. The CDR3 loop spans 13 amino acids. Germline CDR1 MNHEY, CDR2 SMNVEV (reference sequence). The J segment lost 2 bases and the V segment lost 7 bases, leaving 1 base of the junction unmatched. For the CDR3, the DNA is TGTGCCAGCAAGACAGGGGGCAACACTGAAGCTTTCTTT. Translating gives CASKTGGNTEAFF.

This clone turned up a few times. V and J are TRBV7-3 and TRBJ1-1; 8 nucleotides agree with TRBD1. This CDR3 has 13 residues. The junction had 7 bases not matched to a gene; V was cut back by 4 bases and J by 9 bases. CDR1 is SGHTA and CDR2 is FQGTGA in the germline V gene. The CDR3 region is CASSSTGVLQAFF. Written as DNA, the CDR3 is TGTGCCAGCAGCTCGACAGGGGTTCTCCAAGCTTTCTTT.

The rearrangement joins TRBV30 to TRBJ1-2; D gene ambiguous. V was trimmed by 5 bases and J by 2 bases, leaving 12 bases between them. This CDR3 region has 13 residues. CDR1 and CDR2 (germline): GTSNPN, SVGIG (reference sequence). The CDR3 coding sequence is TGTGCCTGGGCCGCGGTCCCCAACTATGGCTACACCTTC. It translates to CAWAAVPNYGYTF.

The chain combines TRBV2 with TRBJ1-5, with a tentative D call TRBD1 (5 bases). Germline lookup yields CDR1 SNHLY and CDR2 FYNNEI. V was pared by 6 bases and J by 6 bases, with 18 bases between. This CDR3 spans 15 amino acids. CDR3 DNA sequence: TGTGCCAGCAGAGGGAGGGTGGGGGTGAGTCAGCCCCAGCATTTT. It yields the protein CASRGRVGVSQPQHF.

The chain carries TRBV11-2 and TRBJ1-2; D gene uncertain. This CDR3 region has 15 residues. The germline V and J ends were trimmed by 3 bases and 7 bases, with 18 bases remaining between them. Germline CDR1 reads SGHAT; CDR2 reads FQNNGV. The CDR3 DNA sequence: TGTGCCAGCAGCTTCCTAGAGTCCTCCCCGGGTGGCTACACCTTC. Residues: CASSFLESSPGGYTF.

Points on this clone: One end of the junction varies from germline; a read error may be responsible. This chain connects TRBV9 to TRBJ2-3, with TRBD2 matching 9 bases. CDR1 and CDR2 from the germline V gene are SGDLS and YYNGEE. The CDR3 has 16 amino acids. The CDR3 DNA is TGTGCCCGCAGCGAAGTGGCGGGGGGGTACACAGATACGCAGTATTTT. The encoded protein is CARSEVAGGYTDTQYF.

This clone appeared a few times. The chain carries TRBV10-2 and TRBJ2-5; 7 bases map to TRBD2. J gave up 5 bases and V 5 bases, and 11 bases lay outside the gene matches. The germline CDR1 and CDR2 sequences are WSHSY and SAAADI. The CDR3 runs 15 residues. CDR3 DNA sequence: TGCGCCAGCAGTACGATGGGAGGGACGGGGGAGACCCAGTACTTC. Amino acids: CASSTMGGTGETQYF.

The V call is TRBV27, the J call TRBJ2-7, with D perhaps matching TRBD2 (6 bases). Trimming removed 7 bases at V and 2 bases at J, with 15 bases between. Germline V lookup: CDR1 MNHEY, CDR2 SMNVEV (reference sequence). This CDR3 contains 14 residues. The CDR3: CASTRGGAAYEQYF. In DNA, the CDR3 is TGTGCCAGCACCCGGGGAGGTGCGGCCTACGAGCAGTACTTC.

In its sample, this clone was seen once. The CDR3 is CASSDGTRGETQYF. The CDR3 DNA sequence: TGTGCCAGCAGTGACGGGACTAGAGGCGAGACCCAGTACTTC. The rearrangement uses TRBV6-6 and TRBJ2-5; TRBD2 matches at 8 bases. Trimming removed 5 bases from V and 5 bases from J; junction bases left unmatched: 7. Looked up from germline, CDR1 is MNHNY and CDR2 is SVGAGI (reference sequence). There are 14 residues in the CDR3.

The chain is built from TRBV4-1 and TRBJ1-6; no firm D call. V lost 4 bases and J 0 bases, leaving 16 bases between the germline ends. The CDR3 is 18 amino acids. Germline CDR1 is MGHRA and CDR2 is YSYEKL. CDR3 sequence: CASSPSTPQSSYNSPLHF. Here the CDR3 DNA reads TGCGCCAGCAGCCCCTCCACGCCACAGAGCTCCTATAATTCACCCCTCCACTTT.

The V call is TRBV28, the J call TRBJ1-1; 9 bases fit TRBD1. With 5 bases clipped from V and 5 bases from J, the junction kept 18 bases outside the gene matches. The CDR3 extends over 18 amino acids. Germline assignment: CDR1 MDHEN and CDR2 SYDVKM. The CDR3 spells CASSPLPGTGREWTEAFF. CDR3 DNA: TGTGCCAGCAGTCCTCTTCCCGGGACAGGGAGGGAGTGGACTGAAGCTTTCTTT.

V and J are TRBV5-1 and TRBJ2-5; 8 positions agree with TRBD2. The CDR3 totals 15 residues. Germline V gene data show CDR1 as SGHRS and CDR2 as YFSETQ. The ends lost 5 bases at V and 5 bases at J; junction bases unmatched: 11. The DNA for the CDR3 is TGCGCCAGCAGTTCCGTCGGTAGCGGGGTTGAGACCCAGTACTTC. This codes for CASSSVGSGVETQYF.

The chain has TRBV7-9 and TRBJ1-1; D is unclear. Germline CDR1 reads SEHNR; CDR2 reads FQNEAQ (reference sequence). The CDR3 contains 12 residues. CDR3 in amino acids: CARVIPHTEAFF. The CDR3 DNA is TGTGCTAGAGTTATCCCGCACACTGAAGCTTTCTTT.

The DNA of the CDR3 is TGTGCCAGCTCACCTTTTGACAGTGCTATGTACGAGCAGTACTTC. Its translation: CASSPFDSAMYEQYF. The rearrangement links TRBV18 to TRBJ2-7, with a weak D call TRBD1 (5 bases). The V end was cut by 3 bases, the J end by 4 bases, with 16 bases between. Germline-derived CDR1 and CDR2 are KGHSH and LQKENI. The CDR3 consists of 15 residues. Full variable domain (missing parts from reference TRBV18 and TRBJ2-7): NAGVMQNPRHLVRRRGQEARLRCSPMKGHSHVYWYRQLPEEGLKFMVYLQKENIIDESGMPKERFSAEFPKEGPSILRIQQVVRGDSAAYFCASSPFDSAMYEQYFGPGTRLTVT.

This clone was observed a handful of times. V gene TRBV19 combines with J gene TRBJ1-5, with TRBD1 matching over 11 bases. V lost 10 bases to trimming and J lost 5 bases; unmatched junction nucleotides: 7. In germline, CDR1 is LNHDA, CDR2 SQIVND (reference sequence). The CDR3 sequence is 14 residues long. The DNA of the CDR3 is TGTGCCACTCGGGACAGGGGGGAAGATCAGCCCCAGCATTTT. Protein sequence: CATRDRGEDQPQHF. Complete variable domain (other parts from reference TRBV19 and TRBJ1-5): DGGITQSPKYLFRKEGQNVTLSCEQNLNHDAMYWYRQDPGQGLRLIYYSQIVNDFQKGDIAEGYSVSREKKESFPLTVTSAQKNPTAFYLCATRDRGEDQPQHFGDGTRLSIL.

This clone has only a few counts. The CDR3 is CASSYSKAINYGYTF. CDR3 nucleotides: TGTGCCAGCAGTTACTCGAAAGCGATCAACTATGGCTACACCTTC. This rearrangement joins TRBV6-5 to TRBJ1-2; D gene ambiguous. V gave up 0 bases and J gave up 2 bases, with 10 bases separating them. The CDR3 contains 15 residues. From germline, CDR1 is MNHEY and CDR2 SVGAGI.

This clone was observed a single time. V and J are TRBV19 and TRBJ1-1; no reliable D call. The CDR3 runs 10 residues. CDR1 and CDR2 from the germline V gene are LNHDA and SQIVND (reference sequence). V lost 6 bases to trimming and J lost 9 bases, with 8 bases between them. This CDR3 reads CASSGVKAFF. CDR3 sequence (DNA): TGTGCCAGTAGCGGGGTTAAAGCTTTCTTT.

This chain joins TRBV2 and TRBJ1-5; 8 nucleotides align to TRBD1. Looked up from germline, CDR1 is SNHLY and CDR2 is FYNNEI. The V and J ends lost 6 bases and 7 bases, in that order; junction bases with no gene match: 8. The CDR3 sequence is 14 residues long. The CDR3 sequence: CASRVDREGQPQHF. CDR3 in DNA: TGTGCCAGCAGAGTGGACAGGGAAGGGCAGCCCCAGCATTTT. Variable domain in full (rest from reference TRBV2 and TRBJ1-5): EPEVTQTPSHQVTQMGQEVILRCVPISNHLYFYWYRQILGQKVEFLVSFYNNEISEKSEIFDDQFSVERPDGSNFTLKIRSTKLEDSAMYFCASRVDREGQPQHFGDGTRLSIL.

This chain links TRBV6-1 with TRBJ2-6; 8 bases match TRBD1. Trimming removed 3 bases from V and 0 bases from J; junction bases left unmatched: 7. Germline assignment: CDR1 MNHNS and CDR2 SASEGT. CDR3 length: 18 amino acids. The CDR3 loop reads CASSDLGQGYSGANVLTF. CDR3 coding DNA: TGTGCCAGCAGTGATCTCGGACAGGGCTACTCTGGGGCCAACGTCCTGACTTTC.

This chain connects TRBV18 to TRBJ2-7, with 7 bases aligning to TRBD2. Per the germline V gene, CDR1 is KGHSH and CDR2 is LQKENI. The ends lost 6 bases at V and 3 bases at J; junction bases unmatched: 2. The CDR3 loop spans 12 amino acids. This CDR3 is CASSAGVYEQYF. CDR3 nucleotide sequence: TGTGCCAGCTCGGCGGGGGTCTACGAGCAGTACTTC.

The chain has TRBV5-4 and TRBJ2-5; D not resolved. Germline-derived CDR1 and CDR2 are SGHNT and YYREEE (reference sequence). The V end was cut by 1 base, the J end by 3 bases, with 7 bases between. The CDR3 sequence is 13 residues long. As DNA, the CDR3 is TGTGCCAGCAGCTTGCTAACAGAAGAGACCCAGTACTTC. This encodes CASSLLTEETQYF. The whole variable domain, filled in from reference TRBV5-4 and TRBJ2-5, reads ETGVTQSPTHLIKTRGQQVTLRCSSQSGHNTVSWYQQALGQGPQFIFQYYREEENGRGNFPPRFSGLQFPNYSSELNVNALELDDSALYLCASSLLTEETQYFGPGTRLLVL.

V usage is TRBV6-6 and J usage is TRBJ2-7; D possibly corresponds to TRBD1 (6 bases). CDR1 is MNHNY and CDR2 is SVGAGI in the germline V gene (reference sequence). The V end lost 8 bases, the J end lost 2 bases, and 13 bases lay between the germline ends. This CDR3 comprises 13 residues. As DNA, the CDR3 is TGTGCCAGCCGTCGACAGGCCCCCTACGAGCAGTACTTC. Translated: CASRRQAPYEQYF.

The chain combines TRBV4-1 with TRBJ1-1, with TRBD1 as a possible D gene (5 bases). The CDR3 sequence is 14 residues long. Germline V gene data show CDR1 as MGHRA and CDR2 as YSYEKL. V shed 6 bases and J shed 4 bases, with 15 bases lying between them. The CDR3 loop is CASRSSRGGTEAFF. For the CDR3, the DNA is TGCGCCAGCAGGTCTTCCCGGGGGGGCACTGAAGCTTTCTTT.

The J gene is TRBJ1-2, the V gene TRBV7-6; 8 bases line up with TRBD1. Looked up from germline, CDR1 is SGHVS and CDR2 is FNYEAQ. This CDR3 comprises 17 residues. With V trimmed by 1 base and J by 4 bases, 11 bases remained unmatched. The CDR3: CASSLGPAGGGGYGYTF. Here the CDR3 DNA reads TGTGCCAGCAGCTTAGGTCCAGCAGGGGGCGGAGGCTATGGCTACACCTTC.

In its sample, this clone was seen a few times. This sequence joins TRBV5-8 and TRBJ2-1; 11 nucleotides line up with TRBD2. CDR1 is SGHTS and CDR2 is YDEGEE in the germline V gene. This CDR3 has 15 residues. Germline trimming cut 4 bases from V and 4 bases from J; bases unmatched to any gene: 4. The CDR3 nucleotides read TGTGCCAGCAGCCCGGGACTAGCGGATTACAATGAGCAGTTCTTC. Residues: CASSPGLADYNEQFF.